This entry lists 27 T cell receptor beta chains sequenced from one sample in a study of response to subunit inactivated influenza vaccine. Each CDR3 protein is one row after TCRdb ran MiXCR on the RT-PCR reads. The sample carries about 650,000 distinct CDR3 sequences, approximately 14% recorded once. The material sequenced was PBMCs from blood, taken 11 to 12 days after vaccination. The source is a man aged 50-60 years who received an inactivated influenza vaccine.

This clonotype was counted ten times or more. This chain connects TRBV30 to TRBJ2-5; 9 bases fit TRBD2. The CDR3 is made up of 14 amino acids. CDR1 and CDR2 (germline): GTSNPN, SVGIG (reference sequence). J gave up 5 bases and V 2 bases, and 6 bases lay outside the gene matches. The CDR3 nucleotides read TGTGCCTGGAGTTATAGCGGGGGTCGGGAGACCCAGTACTTC. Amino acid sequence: CAWSYSGGRETQYF.

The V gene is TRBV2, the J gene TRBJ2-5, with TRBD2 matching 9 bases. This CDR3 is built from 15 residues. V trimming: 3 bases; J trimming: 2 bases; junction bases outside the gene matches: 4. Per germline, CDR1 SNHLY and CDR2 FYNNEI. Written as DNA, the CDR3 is TGTGCCAGCAGTGAGCGGGGGGGACCACAAGAGACCCAGTACTTC. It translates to CASSERGGPQETQYF. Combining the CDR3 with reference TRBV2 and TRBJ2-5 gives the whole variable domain EPEVTQTPSHQVTQMGQEVILRCVPISNHLYFYWYRQILGQKVEFLVSFYNNEISEKSEIFDDQFSVERPDGSNFTLKIRSTKLEDSAMYFCASSERGGPQETQYFGPGTRLLVL.

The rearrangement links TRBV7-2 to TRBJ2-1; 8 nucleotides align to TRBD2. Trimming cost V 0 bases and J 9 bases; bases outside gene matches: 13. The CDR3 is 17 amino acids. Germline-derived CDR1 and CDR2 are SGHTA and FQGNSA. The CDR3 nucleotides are TGTGCCAGCAGCTTAGCTGGTACTAGCGGCGGTTACCTTGAGCAGTTCTTC. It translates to CASSLAGTSGGYLEQFF.

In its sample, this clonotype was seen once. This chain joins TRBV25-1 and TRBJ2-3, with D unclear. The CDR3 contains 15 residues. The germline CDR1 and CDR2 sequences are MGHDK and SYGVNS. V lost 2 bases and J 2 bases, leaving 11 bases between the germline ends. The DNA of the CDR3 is TGTGCCAGCAGTGAAACCAAAGAATCCACAGATACGCAGTATTTT. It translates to CASSETKESTDTQYF.

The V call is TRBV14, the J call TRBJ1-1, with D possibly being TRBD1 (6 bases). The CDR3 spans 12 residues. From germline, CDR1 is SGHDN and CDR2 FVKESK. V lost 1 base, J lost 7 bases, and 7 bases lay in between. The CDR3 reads CASSQGTVEAFF. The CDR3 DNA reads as TGTGCCAGCAGCCAAGGGACAGTTGAAGCTTTCTTT.

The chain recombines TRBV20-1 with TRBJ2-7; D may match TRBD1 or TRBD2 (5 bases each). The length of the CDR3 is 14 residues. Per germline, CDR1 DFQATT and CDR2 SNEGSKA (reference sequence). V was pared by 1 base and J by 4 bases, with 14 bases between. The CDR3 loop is CSARVRGAGYEQYF. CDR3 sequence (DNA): TGCAGTGCTAGAGTACGAGGGGCGGGTTACGAGCAGTACTTC.

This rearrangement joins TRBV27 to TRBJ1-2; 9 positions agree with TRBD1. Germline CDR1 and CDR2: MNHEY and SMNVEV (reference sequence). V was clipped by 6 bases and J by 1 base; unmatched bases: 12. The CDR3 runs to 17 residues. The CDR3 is CASSFYRDRDLNYGYTF. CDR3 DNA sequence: TGTGCCAGCAGCTTTTACCGGGACAGGGACCTTAACTATGGCTACACCTTC.

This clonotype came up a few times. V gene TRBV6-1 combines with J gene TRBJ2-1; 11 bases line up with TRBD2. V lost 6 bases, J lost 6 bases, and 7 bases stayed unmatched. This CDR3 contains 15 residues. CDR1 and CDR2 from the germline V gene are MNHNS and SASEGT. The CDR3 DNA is TGTGCCAGCAGCCGGACTAGCGGGCCGACCAATGAGCAGTTCTTC. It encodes CASSRTSGPTNEQFF.

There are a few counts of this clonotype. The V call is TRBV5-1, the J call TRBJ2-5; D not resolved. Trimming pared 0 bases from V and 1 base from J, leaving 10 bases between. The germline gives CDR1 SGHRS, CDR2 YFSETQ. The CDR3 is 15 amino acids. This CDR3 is CASSLVSDRQETQYF. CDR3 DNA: TGCGCCAGCAGCTTGGTGTCGGACCGCCAAGAGACCCAGTACTTC.

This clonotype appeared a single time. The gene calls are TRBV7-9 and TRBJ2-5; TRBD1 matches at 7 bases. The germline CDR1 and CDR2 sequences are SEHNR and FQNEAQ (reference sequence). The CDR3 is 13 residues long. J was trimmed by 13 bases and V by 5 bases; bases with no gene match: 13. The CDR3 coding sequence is TGTGCCAGCAGCCGAACCGACAGGGATAGGCGGTACTTC. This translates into CASSRTDRDRRYF.

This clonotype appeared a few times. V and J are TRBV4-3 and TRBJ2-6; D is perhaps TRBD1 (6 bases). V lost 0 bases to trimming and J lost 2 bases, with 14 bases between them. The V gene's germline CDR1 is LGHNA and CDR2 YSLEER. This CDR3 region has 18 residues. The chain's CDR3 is CASSQEVQGSAGANVLTF. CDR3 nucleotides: TGCGCCAGCAGCCAAGAAGTTCAGGGGTCGGCTGGGGCCAACGTCCTGACTTTC.

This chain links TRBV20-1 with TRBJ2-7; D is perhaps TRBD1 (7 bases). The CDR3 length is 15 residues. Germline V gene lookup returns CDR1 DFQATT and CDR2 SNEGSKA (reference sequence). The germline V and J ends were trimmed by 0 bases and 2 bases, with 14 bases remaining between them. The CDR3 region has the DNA TGCAGTGCTAGAGATCTCGCAGGGGGGACCTACGAGCAGTACTTC. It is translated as CSARDLAGGTYEQYF.

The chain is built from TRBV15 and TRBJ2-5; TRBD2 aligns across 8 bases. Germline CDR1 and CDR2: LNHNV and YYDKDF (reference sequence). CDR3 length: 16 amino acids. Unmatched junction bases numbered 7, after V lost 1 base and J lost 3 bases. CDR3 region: CATSRVRGSGEETQYF. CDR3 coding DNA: TGTGCCACCAGCAGAGTAAGAGGTAGCGGGGAAGAGACCCAGTACTTC.

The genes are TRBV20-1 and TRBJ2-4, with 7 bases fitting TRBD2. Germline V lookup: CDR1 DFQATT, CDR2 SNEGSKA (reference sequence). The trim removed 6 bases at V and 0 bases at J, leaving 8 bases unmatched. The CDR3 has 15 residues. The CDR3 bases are TGCAGTGCGGTAGGACTAGTCTTAGCCAAAAACATTCAGTACTTC. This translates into CSAVGLVLAKNIQYF.

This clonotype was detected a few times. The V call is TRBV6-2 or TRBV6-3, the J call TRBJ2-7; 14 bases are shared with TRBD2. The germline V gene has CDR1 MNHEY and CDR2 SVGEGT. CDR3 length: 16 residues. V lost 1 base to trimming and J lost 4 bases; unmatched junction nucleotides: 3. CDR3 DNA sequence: TGTGCCAGCAGTTACTGGACTAGCGGGAGGTCATACGAGCAGTACTTC. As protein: CASSYWTSGRSYEQYF.

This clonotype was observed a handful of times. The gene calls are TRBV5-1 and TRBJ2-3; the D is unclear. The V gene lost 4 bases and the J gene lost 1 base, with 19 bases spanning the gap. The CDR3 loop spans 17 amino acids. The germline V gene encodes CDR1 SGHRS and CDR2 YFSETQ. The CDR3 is CASSPGRGFEGTDTQYF. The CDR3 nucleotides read TGCGCCAGCAGCCCCGGACGCGGTTTCGAAGGCACAGATACGCAGTATTTT.

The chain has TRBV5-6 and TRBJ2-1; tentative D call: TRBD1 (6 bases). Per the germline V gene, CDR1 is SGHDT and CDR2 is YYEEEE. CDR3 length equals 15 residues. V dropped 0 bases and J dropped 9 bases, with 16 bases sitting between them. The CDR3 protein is CASSLAQGKLTEQFF. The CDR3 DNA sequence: TGTGCCAGCAGCTTGGCGCAGGGGAAGTTAACTGAGCAGTTCTTC.

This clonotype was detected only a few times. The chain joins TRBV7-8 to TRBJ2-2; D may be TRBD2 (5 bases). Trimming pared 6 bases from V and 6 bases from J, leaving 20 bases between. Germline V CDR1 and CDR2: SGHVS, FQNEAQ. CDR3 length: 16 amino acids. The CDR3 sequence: CASSPTSYLLSGELFF. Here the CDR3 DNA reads TGTGCCAGCAGTCCTACTAGTTATCTTTTGTCCGGGGAGCTGTTTTTT.

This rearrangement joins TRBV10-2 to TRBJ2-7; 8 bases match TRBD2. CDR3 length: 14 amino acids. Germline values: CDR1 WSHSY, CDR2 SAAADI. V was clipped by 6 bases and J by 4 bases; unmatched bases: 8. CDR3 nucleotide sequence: TGCGCCAGCAGGAAGGGCGGGAGGTTTTACGAGCAGTACTTC. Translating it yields CASRKGGRFYEQYF.

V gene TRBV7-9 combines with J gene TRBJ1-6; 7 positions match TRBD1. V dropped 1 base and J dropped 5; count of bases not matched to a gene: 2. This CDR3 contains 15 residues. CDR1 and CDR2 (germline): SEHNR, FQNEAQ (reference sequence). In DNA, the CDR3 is TGTGCCAGCAGCTTAGGGGGACAGCATAATTCACCCCTCCACTTT. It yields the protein CASSLGGQHNSPLHF.

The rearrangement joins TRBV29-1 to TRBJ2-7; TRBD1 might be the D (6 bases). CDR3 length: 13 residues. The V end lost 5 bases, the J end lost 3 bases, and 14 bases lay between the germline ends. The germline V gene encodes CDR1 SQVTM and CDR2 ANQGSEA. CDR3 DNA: TGCAGCGTTAAGTCGGACAGAATCTACGAGCAGTACTTC. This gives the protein CSVKSDRIYEQYF.

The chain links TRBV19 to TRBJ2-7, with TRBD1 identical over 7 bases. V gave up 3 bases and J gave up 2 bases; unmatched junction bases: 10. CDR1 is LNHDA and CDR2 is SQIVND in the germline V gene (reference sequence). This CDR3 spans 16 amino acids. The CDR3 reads CASSISGGTAAYEQYF. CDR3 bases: TGTGCCAGTAGTATTTCGGGTGGGACAGCAGCCTACGAGCAGTACTTC.

CDR3 in amino acids: CASSQAKSNQPQHF. Written as DNA, the CDR3 is TGTGCCAGCAGCCAAGCTAAGAGCAATCAGCCCCAGCATTTT. The V call is TRBV4-2, the J call TRBJ1-5; D remains unclear. V was pared by 1 base and J by 1 base, with 5 bases between. This CDR3 is 14 amino acids long. Germline assignment: CDR1 LGHNA and CDR2 YNFKEQ.

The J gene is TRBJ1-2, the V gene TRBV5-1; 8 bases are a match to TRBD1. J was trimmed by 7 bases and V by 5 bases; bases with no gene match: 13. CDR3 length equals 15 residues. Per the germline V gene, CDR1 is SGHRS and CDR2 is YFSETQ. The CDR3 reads CASRSPRTGTFGYTF. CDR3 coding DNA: TGCGCCAGCAGATCGCCCCGGACAGGGACTTTTGGCTACACCTTC.

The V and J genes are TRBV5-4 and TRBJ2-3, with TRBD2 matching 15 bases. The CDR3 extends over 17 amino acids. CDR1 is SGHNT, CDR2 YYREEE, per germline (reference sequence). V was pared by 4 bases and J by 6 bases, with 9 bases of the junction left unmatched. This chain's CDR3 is CASSLRTSGGARDTQYF. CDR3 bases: TGTGCCAGCAGCCTACGGACTAGCGGGGGGGCGAGGGATACGCAGTATTTT.

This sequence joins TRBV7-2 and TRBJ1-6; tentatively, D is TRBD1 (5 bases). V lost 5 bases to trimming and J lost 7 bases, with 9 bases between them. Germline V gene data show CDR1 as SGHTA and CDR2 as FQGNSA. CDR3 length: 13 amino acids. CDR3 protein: CASSVRQNSPLHF. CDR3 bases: TGTGCCAGCAGCGTGCGACAGAATTCACCCCTCCACTTT.

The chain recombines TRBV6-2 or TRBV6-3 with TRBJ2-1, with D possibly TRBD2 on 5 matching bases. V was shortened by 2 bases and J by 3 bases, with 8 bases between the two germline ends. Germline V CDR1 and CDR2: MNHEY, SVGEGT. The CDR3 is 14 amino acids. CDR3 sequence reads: CASSYKTIYNEQFF. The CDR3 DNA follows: TGTGCCAGCAGTTACAAGACTATCTACAATGAGCAGTTCTTC.